What follows are 25 T cell receptor beta chains derived from one specimen sequenced in a study of vaccination and CD4 T cells after COVID-19. These receptors have no known antigen. The treatment denotes: roughly ten-day PBMC culture with coronavirus spike peptide pools or control peptides (ViraFEST assay). An Oncomine TCR Beta short-read assay was used to sequence the DNA from cultured CD4+ T cells. A single record per CDR3 protein comes from TCRdb applying MiXCR to the PCR reads. This sample has about 18,000 distinct CDR3 sequences, with more than 50% found just once. Material: CD4+ T cells from blood, cultured in vitro, obtained before SARS-CoV-2 vaccination. These receptors came from a human donor who had recovered from COVID-19.

This chain links TRBV7-2 with TRBJ2-7; D gene unclear. Germline CDR1 SGHTA, CDR2 FQGNSA. This CDR3 is built from 12 residues. Between the trimmed V and J ends, which lost 3 bases and 7 bases, there was a span of 10 bases. The CDR3 protein is CASSLMSEEQYF. As DNA, the CDR3 is TGTGCCAGCAGCTTGATGTCTGAGGAGCAGTACTTC.

About this clonotype itself: The junction does not match germline at one end; this may be a read error. The chain is built from TRBV7-7 and TRBJ2-7; a weak D match, TRBD2 (5 bases). Germline values: CDR1 SSHAT, CDR2 FNYEAQ (reference sequence). This CDR3 has 15 amino acids. Here the CDR3 reads CASSSTTGFSYEQYF. In DNA form, the CDR3 reads TGTGCTAGCAGCTCAACGACGGGGTTCTCCTACGAGCAGTACTTC.

The chain uses TRBV6-2 or TRBV6-3 and TRBJ2-1; D may be TRBD1 or TRBD2 (5 bases each). The CDR3 sequence is 14 residues long. Germline V gene data show CDR1 as MNHEY and CDR2 as SVGEGT. Trimming stripped 0 bases from V and 6 bases from J, with 9 bases between. The CDR3 protein is CASSYSGVGNEQFF. As DNA, the CDR3 is TGTGCCAGCAGTTACTCGGGGGTTGGCAATGAGCAGTTCTTC.

The rearrangement links TRBV7-6 to TRBJ1-2; D gene uncertain. Per germline, CDR1 SGHVS and CDR2 FNYEAQ. V lost 2 bases, J lost 7 bases, and 8 bases lay in between. This CDR3 contains 12 residues. CDR3 residues: CASSLRRAGYTF. Here the CDR3 DNA reads TGTGCCAGCAGCTTACGAAGGGCTGGCTACACCTTC. The full variable domain, completed using reference TRBV7-6 and TRBJ1-2, is GAGVSQSPRYKVTKRGQDVALRCDPISGHVSLYWYRQALGQGPEFLTYFNYEAQQDKSGLPNDRFSAERPEGSISTLTIQRTEQRDSAMYRCASSLRRAGYTFGSGTRLTVV.

The chain couples TRBV24-1 to TRBJ2-1, with TRBD1 matching over 7 bases. The CDR3 contains 13 residues. CDR1 is KGHDR, CDR2 SFDVKD, per germline. V dropped 9 bases and J dropped 3; count of bases not matched to a gene: 4. CDR3 DNA sequence: TGTGCCACCGAAGGGGGCAACTACAATGAGCAGTTCTTC. Amino acid sequence: CATEGGNYNEQFF.

The chain uses TRBV10-3 and TRBJ2-4; a weak D match, TRBD1 (6 bases). V lost 5 bases and J 5 bases, leaving 10 bases between the germline ends. The V gene's germline CDR1 is ENHRY and CDR2 SYGVKD. This CDR3 has 13 residues. The chain's CDR3 is CAISPQGQNIQYF. The CDR3 bases are TGTGCCATCAGTCCCCAGGGGCAAAACATTCAGTACTTC.

This clonotype is medium-sized in the sample. CDR3 bases: TGTGCCAGCAGTTACGGGGACAGGGGGCCTACTACTTCTAACTATGGCTACACCTTC. Residues: CASSYGDRGPTTSNYGYTF. The V and J genes are TRBV6-5 and TRBJ1-2; 12 bases align to TRBD1. Trimming took 2 bases from V and 0 from J; bases not matched to a gene: 10. The CDR3 consists of 19 residues. Germline lookup yields CDR1 MNHEY and CDR2 SVGAGI.

This chain joins TRBV20-1 and TRBJ1-1; maybe TRBD1 (6 bases). Germline V gene sequence: CDR1 DFQATT, CDR2 SNEGSKA (reference sequence). This CDR3 contains 15 residues. Trimming removed 3 bases at V and 0 bases at J, with 14 bases between. This chain's CDR3 is CSASGGAGMNTEAFF. DNA for the CDR3: TGCAGTGCTAGTGGGGGGGCTGGGATGAACACTGAAGCTTTCTTT.

V usage is TRBV6-1 and J usage is TRBJ2-5; D is perhaps TRBD2 (5 bases). The V gene's germline CDR1 is MNHNS and CDR2 SASEGT. This CDR3 is 16 amino acids long. V dropped 4 bases and J dropped 1 base, with 16 bases sitting between them. Here the CDR3 reads CASSGARAQVQETQYF. CDR3 DNA: TGTGCCAGCAGTGGGGCGAGGGCCCAGGTCCAAGAGACCCAGTACTTC.

The chain links TRBV20-1 to TRBJ2-2; 15 nucleotides align to TRBD2. This CDR3 comprises 16 residues. The J segment lost 4 bases and the V segment lost 5 bases, leaving 5 bases of the junction unmatched. Germline assignment: CDR1 DFQATT and CDR2 SNEGSKA (reference sequence). Here the CDR3 DNA reads TGCAGTGCTCTAAGGACTAGCGGGAGGGCCACCGGGGAGCTGTTTTTT. Translating it yields CSALRTSGRATGELFF.

This clonotype was counted between two and nine times. The chain links TRBV5-4 to TRBJ2-1, with TRBD2 matching over 15 bases. The CDR3 covers 16 residues. Germline CDR1 reads SGHNT; CDR2 reads YYREEE (reference sequence). Trimming took 0 bases from V and 10 from J; bases not matched to a gene: 5. The CDR3 protein is CASSLARTSGRAEQFF. The CDR3 region has the DNA TGTGCCAGCAGCTTGGCGAGGACTAGCGGGAGGGCCGAGCAGTTCTTC.

The rearrangement joins TRBV10-3 to TRBJ2-5, with D uncertain. With 6 bases removed from V and 4 bases from J, the gap between germline ends came to 9 bases. The CDR3 extends over 12 amino acids. Germline V gene lookup returns CDR1 ENHRY and CDR2 SYGVKD. The CDR3 spells CAIRDRSETQYF. The CDR3 region has the DNA TGTGCCATCAGAGACCGCTCAGAGACCCAGTACTTC.

There are a few counts of this clonotype. The CDR3 loop is CASSLLFGTLLAKNIQYF. The CDR3 DNA reads TGTGCCAGCAGCTTACTATTTGGGACGCTCCTAGCCAAAAACATTCAGTACTTC. This chain uses TRBV7-9 with TRBJ2-4, with D perhaps matching TRBD1 or TRBD2 (5 bases each). CDR3 size: 18 residues. The germline V and J ends were trimmed by 2 bases and 0 bases, with 17 bases remaining between them. Germline CDR1 reads SEHNR; CDR2 reads FQNEAQ (reference sequence).

The V call is TRBV6-4, the J call TRBJ1-1, with a possible D match to TRBD1 (6 bases). V shed 4 bases and J shed 9 bases, with 15 bases lying between them. CDR1 is MRHNA, CDR2 SNTAGT, per germline. This CDR3 contains 13 residues. The CDR3 protein is CASSVETGNKAFF. CDR3 bases: TGTGCCAGCAGTGTTGAGACAGGCAATAAAGCTTTCTTT.

The chain is built from TRBV7-8 and TRBJ1-5; 8 bases fit TRBD1. V lost 5 bases to trimming and J lost 6 bases; unmatched junction nucleotides: 12. Germline CDR1 SGHVS, CDR2 FQNEAQ. CDR3 length: 16 residues. The chain's CDR3 is CASSPRRTGLSQPQHF. The DNA for the CDR3 is TGTGCCAGCAGCCCCAGAAGGACAGGGTTGAGTCAGCCCCAGCATTTT.

CDR3 residues: CASSPRWGWDASTDTQYF. In DNA, the CDR3 is TGTGCCAGCAGCCCTCGGTGGGGGTGGGACGCTAGCACAGATACGCAGTATTTT. The V and J genes are TRBV7-2 and TRBJ2-3; the D gene could be TRBD1 or TRBD2 (5 bases each). This CDR3 has 18 amino acids. V was clipped by 5 bases and J by 0 bases, with 21 bases between them. Germline values: CDR1 SGHTA, CDR2 FQGNSA.

As DNA, the CDR3 is TGTGCCAGCAGCTTTGAGAGCGGGAGGTCGGACGAGCAGTACTTC. Its protein is CASSFESGRSDEQYF. V usage is TRBV7-9 and J usage is TRBJ2-7, with 9 bases aligning to TRBD2. This CDR3 spans 15 amino acids. With 3 bases clipped from V and 5 bases from J, the junction kept 8 bases outside the gene matches. Germline V CDR1 and CDR2: SEHNR, FQNEAQ (reference sequence).

The genes are TRBV20-1 and TRBJ2-7; the D gene could be TRBD1 or TRBD2 (5 bases each). Germline V lookup: CDR1 DFQATT, CDR2 SNEGSKA (reference sequence). The V end was cut by 0 bases, the J end by 6 bases, with 9 bases between. There are 12 residues in the CDR3. The CDR3 DNA follows: TGCAGTGCTAGAGATACGGGACCCGAGCAGTACTTC. Protein: CSARDTGPEQYF.

V and J are TRBV7-3 and TRBJ2-3; the D call may be TRBD1 or TRBD2 (5 bases each). The CDR3 consists of 17 residues. Trimming removed 2 bases at V and 4 bases at J, with 19 bases between. Germline V CDR1 and CDR2: SGHTA, FQGTGA. CDR3 loop: CASSLQPPGRVADTQYF. CDR3 DNA sequence: TGTGCCAGCAGCTTACAACCCCCGGGGCGCGTCGCAGATACGCAGTATTTT.

The V call is TRBV28, the J call TRBJ1-5, with D uncertain. V was pared by 2 bases and J by 4 bases, with 9 bases between. CDR1 and CDR2 from the germline V gene are MDHEN and SYDVKM. This CDR3 region has 14 residues. Here the CDR3 reads CASSLAQTNQPQHF. The CDR3 DNA follows: TGTGCCAGCAGTTTAGCACAGACAAATCAGCCCCAGCATTTT.

This clonotype was counted a single time. The chain employs TRBV28 and TRBJ1-4; 8 nucleotides match TRBD1. The ends lost 6 bases at V and 3 bases at J; junction bases unmatched: 0. The CDR3 runs 13 residues. Looked up from germline, CDR1 is MDHEN and CDR2 is SYDVKM. The CDR3: CASRGQANEKLFF. Here the CDR3 DNA reads TGTGCCAGCAGGGGACAGGCTAATGAAAAACTGTTTTTT.

The V and J genes are TRBV27 and TRBJ2-5; 10 bases agree with TRBD2. The CDR3 covers 14 residues. CDR1 is MNHEY, CDR2 SMNVEV, per germline (reference sequence). The junction had 6 bases not matched to a gene; V was cut back by 9 bases and J by 2 bases. The CDR3 region has the DNA TGTGCCAGTTCAGCGGGGGGGACTCAAGAGACCCAGTACTTC. This codes for CASSAGGTQETQYF.

This clonotype appeared once. The genes are TRBV28 and TRBJ2-1, with D perhaps TRBD2 (6 bases). The CDR3 loop spans 14 amino acids. Trimming shortened V by 5 bases and J by 7 bases, and 15 bases separated the two germline ends. Germline loops: CDR1 MDHEN, CDR2 SYDVKM. The CDR3 region is CASSRGGIVNEQFF. The CDR3 bases are TGTGCCAGCAGTCGGGGCGGGATCGTTAATGAGCAGTTCTTC.

This chain connects TRBV5-3 to TRBJ2-7, with D uncertain. TRBV5-3 is annotated as an ORF whose role is uncertain. V lost 8 bases and J 0 bases, leaving 9 bases between the germline ends. This CDR3 has 12 residues. The CDR3 sequence: CARPWGSYEQYF. CDR3 nucleotides: TGTGCCAGGCCCTGGGGCTCCTACGAGCAGTACTTC.

The chain links TRBV29-1 to TRBJ2-1; 9 bases are a match to TRBD2. There are 13 residues in the CDR3. J gave up 7 bases and V 4 bases, and 5 bases lay outside the gene matches. The germline V gene has CDR1 SQVTM and CDR2 ANQGSEA. CDR3 residues: CSVGLAVRNEQFF. The CDR3 DNA reads as TGCAGCGTTGGACTAGCGGTGAGGAATGAGCAGTTCTTC.